This T cell receptor beta chain is from a study of PD-L1 blockade in urothelial cancer (dated by TCRdb to about 2017). About the full investigation: Therapy was started in the mid-2010s for all patients, and atezolizumab 1,200 mg was administered intravenously every 3 weeks. Twenty-five of 29 patients were identified as males with urothelial cancer of bladder origin, and a prior smoking history was reported by 18 of 29 patients. An ECOG performance status of 0 or 1 was recorded for the patients, and 0 to 3 prior chemotherapy regimens had been received by the patients. Blood samples were analyzed at two time points: 3 weeks after treatment start (second dose) and 6 weeks after treatment start. A median of 141,255 T cells and around 81,000 unique TCRs was obtained from blood samples, and a median clonality of roughly 0.074 was observed. Somatic, immune and clinical correlates of response to PD-L1 blockade with atezolizumab in urothelial cancer were the focus of an exploratory multi-omic analysis. Pretreatment tumor samples, along with matched peripheral blood collected serially before and after atezolizumab treatment, underwent TCR sequencing. Durable clinical benefit was defined as a progression-free survival longer than 6 months, and TCR features were additionally tested against progression-free survival and overall survival. In the same patients, whole exome sequencing and RNA sequencing of pretreatment tumors were performed in addition to TCR sequencing. Durable clinical benefit was achieved by nine patients but not by the remaining 20. Around 29 patients had pretreatment blood TCR-seq, some 25 had at least one posttreatment blood collection, and some 25 had tumor TCR-seq.

Overall study results and their limits: Greater expansion of tumor-associated TCR clones in peripheral blood 3 weeks after the start of treatment was observed in patients with durable benefit (n ≈ 22, p = 0.022). A pretreatment peripheral blood TCR clonality below the median was linked to improved progression-free and overall survival. Because the sample size was small (n ≈ 30) and many exploratory analyses were performed, the results are intended to be hypothesis-generating.

This clone appeared a few times. The specificity of this receptor is unknown. No quality values exist for individual bases; no much larger clone is one base distant. Each PCR received spiked-in synthetic TCR analog templates so that absolute template abundance could be estimated from read counts. The immunoSEQ assay was used to amplify TCRbeta CDR3 regions from genomic DNA with bias-controlled V and J gene primers. Rearranged TCRbeta segments were sequenced at approximately 20X coverage. From the authors' description of their analysis: Sequencing errors were corrected by clustering, and CDR3s were annotated against IMGT so that V, D and J genes could be assigned. Downstream analyses used only productive TCRbeta rearrangements and left out out-of-frame or stop-codon sequences. Clonality was calculated as one minus the Shannon entropy normalized by the log of the number of unique productive sequences. Clones differing between time points or between blood and tumor were identified by Fisher's exact test with Benjamini-Hochberg correction at adjusted p below 0.01. This immuneACCESS table, as held by TCRdb, lists in-frame sequences with V and J called but not all clones. Of the missing ones, under half trace to an unresolved V gene in checked studies; the others have no known cause. That table is the source of V, J and clone size, and D and trimming were worked out from the DNA. This sample gives 50,000 to 65,000 clones in total; roughly 86% of them show up just once. 2.9% of the sample comes from the top ten.

A cohort of about 27 patients with locally advanced or metastatic urothelial carcinoma, treated at Memorial Sloan Kettering on a trial protocol, was included. Peripheral blood mononuclear cells were collected from each patient pretreatment and during treatment, giving between 1 and 8 total time points per patient. The Qiagen DNeasy Blood extraction kit was used to purify genomic DNA from total PBMCs and tumor samples. PBMCs were collected pretreatment and during treatment and were isolated and stored as previously described. Based on the germline V gene, the CDR1 and CDR2 sequences are MDHEN and SYDVKM. From cysteine to phenylalanine, the CDR3 is 13 amino acids long. Only the CDR3 part of the read is kept: 39 bases, read in frame from the first base. V was cut back by 3 bases and J by 11 bases, leaving a gap of 16 bases between them.

This sequence uses TRBV28 and TRBJ2-5, with the identity of the D gene unclear. This specimen consisted of PBMCs, obtained around atezolizumab (anti-PD-L1) treatment. The sequence came from a man aged 50-59 years with urothelial cancer. The CDR3 is CASSFARVRPQYF. The base sequence is TGTGCCAGCAGTTTCGCCCGGGTCCGGCCACAGTACTTC.